The clone carrying this T cell receptor (beta chain) has just a few counts. The data belong to a study of blood T cell repertoires in COVID-19. Study context: COVID-19 samples collected from the United States, Italy and Spain covered acute and convalescent phases.

Study processing details: Cell counts per sample came from amplifying reference gene primers. Clones were read by immunoSEQ multiplex PCR, and TCRdb kept only the in-frame ones, dropping some. Clonal size and the V and J genes are those of that table, whereas D and trimming came from the DNA. Of about 40,000 clones in the sample, roughly 78% were seen once. Trimming took 4 bases from V and 5 from J; bases not matched to a gene: 1. Germline V gene lookup returns CDR1 LNHDA and CDR2 SQIVND (reference sequence). The CDR3 is 13 residues long. This receptor was taken from an elderly man with active or convalescent COVID-19. The chain joins TRBV19 to TRBJ2-5; 10 bases match TRBD2. The sample taken for sequencing was peripheral blood. The CDR3 loop is CASSTGLAETQYF. DNA of the CDR3: TGTGCCAGTAGTACGGGACTAGCGGAGACCCAGTACTTC.